This T cell receptor beta chain stems from a study of response to subunit inactivated influenza vaccine (dated by TCRdb to 2016 to 2019). With respect to the entire study: The study used deep quantitative T cell receptor repertoire profiling to track responses to a trivalent subunit inactivated influenza vaccine.

Points the paper makes about the study in general: The authors suggested that each seasonal influenza vaccination may recruit only a limited number of new T cells.

Libraries were built with RT-PCR. TCRdb records Illumina HiSeq 2500 as the sequencer. TCRdb's own reprocessing of the public reads used fastp at Q25 and MiXCR and kept productive beta chains. Rows merge per CDR3 protein into single entries with the most common DNA and genes. The sample table records 500,000 to 600,000 distinct CDR3 sequences; 11% of these occur just once. Clones ranked in the top ten supply about 11% of the sample. The sample holds a few counts of this clonotype. Its antigen is currently not known. Qualities for individual bases were not recorded, and no much larger clone is one base off. Ends trimmed: V by 4 bases, J by 2 bases; bases unmatched to a gene: 4. The CDR1 and CDR2 encoded by the germline V gene (reference sequence) are LGHDT and YNNKEL. The cysteine opens and the phenylalanine closes a CDR3 of 14 amino acids. The DNA shown is the 42-base CDR3, in frame from base 1. These records were also assigned to another study, of T cells expressing NK-cell markers. The second source states: The TCR beta cDNA libraries were made using 5'RACE template switching, a step that added both a universal primer site and unique molecular identifiers. Under ten donors provided sorted CD3+CD56+NKG2C+, CD3+CD56+NKG2C- and CD3+CD56-NKG2C+ T-cell subsets, whose TCR beta-chain repertoires were profiled. Seven of the eight sequenced donors were HCMV-seropositive and one was HCMV-seronegative. To restrict sorting to alphabetaTCR-expressing T cells, an anti-gammadeltaTCR antibody was added in several experiments. For six donors, the dominant CD3+CD56+NKG2C+ clonotypes were among the top 10 CD8+ clonotypes and accounted for about 1.0-7.5% of CD8+ T cells. Those dominant clonotypes were again the most abundant among CD3+CD56-NKG2C+ cells in a handful of donors, at about 25-60.1%. Whether the expanded NKG2C-expressing T cell clones were specific for HCMV antigens was left unclear. Randomly selected healthy volunteers, three men and five women, were used as the eight sequenced donors. HCMV serostatus was determined by detecting HCMV-specific IgG in serum with a commercial ELISA kit. Peripheral blood mononuclear cells were isolated from blood by Ficoll density gradient centrifugation. For several donors, bulk peripheral blood T-cell repertoires were also sequenced from unsorted PBMC. Priming for cDNA synthesis came from the TCR beta constant segment, and two successive PCR amplification steps followed. The libraries were sequenced on Illumina HiSeq 2000/2500, MiSeq or NextSeq, producing 2 x 150 bp reads. MIGEC was used to demultiplex reads and group the reads by UMI, and MiTCR was used to assemble and quantify clonotypes. To remove erroneous sequences, TCR cDNA sequences were retained only when supported by two or more reads. The tcR package was used for downstream repertoire analysis, with clonotypes matched between fractions based on CDR3 nucleotide sequence plus V segment. Antigen specificity was annotated against VDJdb with VDJmatch, allowing one amino acid substitution in CDR3.

The V and J genes are TRBV3-1 and TRBJ1-2; 7 of the junction bases match TRBD1. This TCR derives from a middle-aged man who received an inactivated influenza vaccine. Donor details come from another sample of the same person, matched by shared clones. The specimen was PBMCs from blood, collected on the day of vaccination. The DNA is as follows: TGTGCCAGCAGCCTACAGGGGATCAACTATGGCTACACCTTC. The translation is CASSLQGINYGYTF.